Presented here are 17 T cell receptor beta chains from one specimen sequenced in a study of control samples from healthy donors and cancer patients. Data came from immunoSEQ multiplex PCR; TCRdb stores just in-frame clones and leaves some out. Here the sample spans 90,000 to 110,000 clones, around 88% being singletons. The sample taken for sequencing was blood. These receptors all come from a woman aged 50 to 65 in good health.

The chain combines TRBV24-1 with TRBJ2-7; 9 bases agree with TRBD1. In germline, CDR1 is KGHDR, CDR2 SFDVKD. V shed 2 bases, J shed 5 bases, and the junction held 3 bases outside the gene matches. The CDR3 totals 14 residues. CDR3 sequence: CATSDYGTGNEQYV. The CDR3 DNA follows: TGTGCCACCAGTGATTACGGGACAGGGAACGAGCAGTACGTC.

This chain links TRBV6-5 with TRBJ1-5; TRBD1 agrees at 7 bases. Germline CDR1 is MNHEY and CDR2 is SVGAGI. Trimming cost V 5 bases and J 5 bases; bases outside gene matches: 6. The CDR3 is 14 amino acids. CDR3 protein: CASSRRQGDQPQHF. The CDR3, as DNA: TGTGCCAGCAGTCGCCGACAGGGTGATCAGCCCCAGCATTTT.

The chain joins TRBV6-2 or TRBV6-3 to TRBJ1-5; D remains unclear. The V end lost 2 bases, the J end lost 5 bases, and 10 bases lay between the germline ends. The CDR3 totals 14 residues. The germline V gene encodes CDR1 MNHEY and CDR2 SVGEGT. CDR3 sequence reads: CASSYRQSDQPQHF. The CDR3 bases are TGTGCCAGCAGTTACAGGCAGTCCGATCAGCCCCAGCATTTT.

The chain carries TRBV20-1 and TRBJ1-1, with D possibly matching TRBD1 (5 bases). The CDR3 is 11 amino acids. Trimming cost V 5 bases and J 11 bases, with 15 bases left between them. From germline, CDR1 is DFQATT and CDR2 SNEGSKA (reference sequence). CDR3 DNA sequence: TGCAGTGCTGCCGAATGGGGGGACGCTTTCTTT. Its protein is CSAAEWGDAFF.

The V and J genes are TRBV7-9 and TRBJ1-2; TRBD1 might be the D (6 bases). Germline values: CDR1 SEHNR, CDR2 FQNEAQ (reference sequence). The CDR3 length is 13 residues. V shed 3 bases and J shed 8 bases, with 13 bases lying between them. The CDR3 DNA is TGTGCCAGCAGCTTGCCAGGGGACCAAGGCTACACCTTC. This codes for CASSLPGDQGYTF.

The V and J genes are TRBV7-8 and TRBJ2-7; D is possibly TRBD1 (6 bases). This CDR3 spans 14 amino acids. V lost 5 bases and J lost 4, with 15 bases in between. Germline values: CDR1 SGHVS, CDR2 FQNEAQ. The CDR3 nucleotides read TGTGCCAGCAGCCGAACCGACAGGCTATACGAGCAGTACGTC. It encodes CASSRTDRLYEQYV.

V and J are TRBV4-1 and TRBJ2-7; D uncertain. Trimming cost V 1 base and J 3 bases, with 7 bases left between them. The germline V gene encodes CDR1 MGHRA and CDR2 YSYEKL. The CDR3 runs to 13 residues. CDR3 sequence: CASSQAVYYEQYF. As DNA, the CDR3 is TGCGCCAGCAGCCAAGCCGTGTACTACGAGCAGTACTTC.

The chain joins TRBV6-6 to TRBJ2-3; D is uncertain. V was pared by 0 bases and J by 4 bases, with 11 bases between. This CDR3 contains 15 residues. Germline CDR1 is MNHNY and CDR2 is SVGAGI (reference sequence). Written as DNA, the CDR3 is TGTGCCAGCAGTTACTCGAGGCCTCCCGCAGATACGCAGTATTTT. This gives the protein CASSYSRPPADTQYF.

V is TRBV5-8 and J is TRBJ2-3; 10 bases fit TRBD2. This CDR3 is built from 18 residues. CDR1 SGHTS and CDR2 YDEGEE come from the germline V gene. Trimming removed 0 bases from V and 4 bases from J; junction bases left unmatched: 11. The CDR3 coding sequence is TGTGCCAGCAGCTTGGGCTTGCTAGCGGGAGTTTACCCAGATACGCAGTATTTT. It translates to CASSLGLLAGVYPDTQYF. Based on the CDR3 plus reference TRBV5-8 and TRBJ2-3, the full variable domain is EAGVTQSPTHLIKTRGQQATLRCSPISGHTSVYWYQQALGLGLQFLLWYDEGEERNRGNFPPRFSGRQFPNYSSELNVNALELEDSALYLCASSLGLLAGVYPDTQYFGPGTRLTVL.

This rearrangement joins TRBV3-1 (or the pseudogene TRBV3-2) to TRBJ2-7; D is perhaps TRBD1 or TRBD2 (5 bases each). The CDR3 covers 15 residues. V was cut by 5 bases and J by 2 bases, with 16 bases left in between. From germline, CDR1 is LGHDT and CDR2 YNNKEL (reference sequence). CDR3 coding DNA: TGTGCCAGCAGCACGGGGCGGATTCCGCCCTACGAGCAGTACTTC. This gives the protein CASSTGRIPPYEQYF.

V is TRBV24-1 and J is TRBJ2-3, with D perhaps matching TRBD1 or TRBD2 (6 bases each). Germline V lookup: CDR1 KGHDR, CDR2 SFDVKD. CDR3 size: 16 residues. Trimming pared 1 base from V and 8 bases from J, leaving 18 bases between. The CDR3 spells CATSDFDGGPGSTQYF. The CDR3 region has the DNA TGTGCCACCAGTGATTTCGACGGGGGCCCTGGTAGTACGCAGTATTTT.

This clone was found a few times. The J gene is TRBJ2-5, the V gene TRBV12-5, with TRBD1 matching over 9 bases. Germline lookup yields CDR1 LGHNT and CDR2 FRNRAP. Trimming removed 6 bases from V and 5 bases from J; junction bases left unmatched: 7. The CDR3 runs 14 residues. CDR3 coding DNA: TGTGCTAGTGGGATTGACAGGGGGGTCGAGACCCAGTACTTC. Translated: CASGIDRGVETQYF.

This chain uses TRBV4-1 with TRBJ2-3; no definite D call. Between the trimmed V and J ends, which lost 4 bases and 2 bases, there was a span of 7 bases. The germline CDR1 and CDR2 sequences are MGHRA and YSYEKL. CDR3 length equals 13 residues. CDR3 nucleotides: TGCGCCAGCAGCCCTTCAAACACAGATACGCAGTATTTT. This gives the protein CASSPSNTDTQYF.

This clone has just a few counts. This chain connects TRBV18 to TRBJ2-7; D might be TRBD1 or TRBD2, each matching 5 bases. This CDR3 comprises 16 residues. Germline V gives CDR1 KGHSH, CDR2 LQKENI. V was trimmed by 6 bases and J by 0 bases, leaving 18 bases between them. This CDR3 is CASSPPGPYSSYEQYF. The CDR3 DNA reads as TGTGCCAGCTCTCCTCCGGGGCCCTACAGCTCCTACGAGCAGTACTTC.

The CDR3 reads CASSPALRGFNEKLFF. CDR3 DNA: TGTGCCAGCAGCCCCGCCCTGAGGGGTTTTAATGAAAAACTGTTTTTT. The rearrangement links TRBV5-6 to TRBJ1-4; perhaps TRBD1 as D (5 bases). In germline, CDR1 is SGHDT, CDR2 YYEEEE. Trimming removed 4 bases from V and 4 bases from J, with 17 bases in between. The CDR3 sequence is 16 residues long.

This sequence joins TRBV2 and TRBJ1-4, with TRBD1 matching 11 bases. V lost 11 bases, J lost 2 bases, and 7 bases stayed unmatched. The CDR3 has 15 amino acids. From germline, CDR1 is SNHLY and CDR2 FYNNEI. CDR3 in amino acids: CARGDRGWTNEKLFF. CDR3 bases: TGTGCCCGGGGGGACAGGGGGTGGACTAATGAAAAACTGTTTTTT.

The chain is built from TRBV5-1 and TRBJ1-2; 8 positions agree with TRBD1. The CDR3 loop spans 13 amino acids. Germline assignment: CDR1 SGHRS and CDR2 YFSETQ. Unmatched junction bases numbered 2, after V lost 1 base and J lost 6 bases. Here the CDR3 DNA reads TGCGCCAGCAGCTTGCAGGGGGCGGATGGCTACACCTTC. Residues: CASSLQGADGYTF.